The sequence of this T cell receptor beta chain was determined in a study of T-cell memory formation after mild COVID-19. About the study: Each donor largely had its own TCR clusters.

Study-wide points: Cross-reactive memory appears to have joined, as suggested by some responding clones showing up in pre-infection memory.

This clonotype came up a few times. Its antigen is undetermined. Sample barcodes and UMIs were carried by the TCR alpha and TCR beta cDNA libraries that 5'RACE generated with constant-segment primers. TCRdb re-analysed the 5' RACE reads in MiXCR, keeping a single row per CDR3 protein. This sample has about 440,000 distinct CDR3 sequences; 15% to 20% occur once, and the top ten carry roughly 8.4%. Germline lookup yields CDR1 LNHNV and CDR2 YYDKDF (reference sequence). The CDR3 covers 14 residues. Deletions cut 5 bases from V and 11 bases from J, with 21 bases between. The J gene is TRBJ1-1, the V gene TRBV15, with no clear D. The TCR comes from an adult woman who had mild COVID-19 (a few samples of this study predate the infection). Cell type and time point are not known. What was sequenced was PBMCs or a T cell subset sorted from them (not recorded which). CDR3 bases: TGTGCCACCAGCCCCCGAGCACGGGTTGAGGAGGCTTTCTTT. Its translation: CATSPRARVEEAFF.